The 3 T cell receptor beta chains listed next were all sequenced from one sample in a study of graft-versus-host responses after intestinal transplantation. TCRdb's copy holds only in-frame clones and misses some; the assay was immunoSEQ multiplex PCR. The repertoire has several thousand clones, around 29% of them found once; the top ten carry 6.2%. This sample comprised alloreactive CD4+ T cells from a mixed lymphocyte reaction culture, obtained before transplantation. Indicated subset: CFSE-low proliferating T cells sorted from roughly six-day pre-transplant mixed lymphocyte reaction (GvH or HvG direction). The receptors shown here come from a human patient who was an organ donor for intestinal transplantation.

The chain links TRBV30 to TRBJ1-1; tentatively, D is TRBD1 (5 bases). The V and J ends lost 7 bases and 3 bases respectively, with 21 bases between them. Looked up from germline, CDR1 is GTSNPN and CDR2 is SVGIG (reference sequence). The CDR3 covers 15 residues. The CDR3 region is CASAAGRAVYTEAFF. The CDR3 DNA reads TGTGCCTCGGCCGCCGGCAGGGCGGTGTACACTGAAGCTTTCTTT.

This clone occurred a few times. As DNA, the CDR3 is TGTGCCAGCAGCTTAAAAGCGGGAAACATTCAGTACTTC. It specifies CASSLKAGNIQYF. The rearrangement uses TRBV7-1 and TRBJ2-4; D may be TRBD2 (6 bases). TRBV7-1 is annotated as an ORF whose role is uncertain. The CDR3 runs 13 residues. V was pared by 4 bases and J by 6 bases, with 10 bases between.

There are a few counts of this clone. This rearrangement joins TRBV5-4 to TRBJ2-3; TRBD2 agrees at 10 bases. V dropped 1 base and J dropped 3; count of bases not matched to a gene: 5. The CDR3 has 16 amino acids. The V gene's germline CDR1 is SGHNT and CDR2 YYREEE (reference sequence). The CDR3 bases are TGTGCCAGCAGCTTGTATCTAGCGGGGGTTACAGATACGCAGTATTTT. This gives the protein CASSLYLAGVTDTQYF.